Each of the 10 T cell receptor beta chains below was sequenced from the same sample in a study of glioma-infiltrating T cells. Using RNA template, CDR3s of TCR alpha and beta were amplified with iRepertoire arm-PCR. One entry per CDR3 protein results from TCRdb running MiXCR on the multiplex PCR reads. The table shows roughly 190,000 distinct CDR3 sequences, with approximately 30% occurring only once. The sequenced sample was glioma tissue, nonneoplastic brain tissue, or PBMCs (not recorded which). The source of these receptors is a human donor with low-grade glioma or glioblastoma, undergoing nonglioma brain surgery, or in good health (not recorded which).

This clonotype was counted at least ten times. The rearrangement uses TRBV6-1 and TRBJ2-1; 7 positions agree with TRBD1. The CDR3 is made up of 12 amino acids. Germline-derived CDR1 and CDR2 are MNHNS and SASEGT. The V segment lost 5 bases and the J segment 16 bases; nucleotides outside the gene matches: 11. CDR3 amino acids: CASSSSGTAVFF. In nucleotides, the CDR3 is TGTGCCAGCAGTTCGTCCGGGACAGCGGTCTTCTTC.

This clonotype was seen ten or more times. The chain carries TRBV3-1 and TRBJ2-1; TRBD2 might be the D (6 bases). V shed 0 bases and J shed 1 base, with 7 bases lying between them. The CDR3 is 15 residues long. CDR1 LGHDT and CDR2 YNNKEL come from the germline V gene (reference sequence). As DNA, the CDR3 is TGTGCCAGCAGCCAAGATCGGGGGTCCTACAATGAGCAGTTCTTC. Translation: CASSQDRGSYNEQFF.

This clonotype was found many times. The chain carries TRBV18 and TRBJ2-3; D gene uncertain. V lost 0 bases and J lost 4, with 5 bases in between. This CDR3 has 13 residues. CDR1 and CDR2 (germline): KGHSH, LQKENI. Here the CDR3 DNA reads TGTGCCAGCTCACCACCGGCGGCAGATACGCAGTATTTT. Its translation: CASSPPAADTQYF.

V gene TRBV12-3 or TRBV12-4 combines with J gene TRBJ2-7; tentative D call: TRBD1 (5 bases). The CDR3 extends over 13 amino acids. The V end lost 4 bases, the J end lost 6 bases, and 13 bases lay between the germline ends. Here the CDR3 DNA reads TGTGCCAGCAGTTATAAGCAGGGTCTCGAGCAGTACTTC. This encodes CASSYKQGLEQYF.

The V call is TRBV6-2 or TRBV6-3, the J call TRBJ2-5; TRBD2 might be the D (6 bases). From germline, CDR1 is MNHEY and CDR2 SVGEGT. Trimming removed 5 bases from V and 1 base from J, with 14 bases in between. This CDR3 has 15 residues. In DNA form, the CDR3 reads TGTGCCAGCAGTCGACTTGCGGGATCCCAAGAGACCCAGTACTTC. The encoded protein is CASSRLAGSQETQYF.

The sample holds many counts of this clonotype. This chain uses TRBV6-2 or TRBV6-3 with TRBJ2-2, with a tentative D call TRBD2 (6 bases). With 5 bases removed from V and 6 bases from J, the gap between germline ends came to 10 bases. The CDR3 runs to 13 residues. Germline values: CDR1 MNHEY, CDR2 SVGEGT. The CDR3: CASSRGRPGELFF. CDR3 bases: TGTGCCAGCAGTCGAGGGAGGCCCGGGGAGCTGTTTTTT.

Points on this clonotype: A single base separates this from a much larger clone, so it may be a read error. CDR3 DNA sequence: TGTGCCAGCAGTGGTACAGGGAACTCTGTAAACACCATATATTTT. Translation gives CASSGTGNSVNTIYF. The chain links TRBV2 to TRBJ1-3, with D perhaps matching TRBD1 (6 bases). Per the germline V gene, CDR1 is SNHLY and CDR2 is FYNNEI. The CDR3 is 15 amino acids.

For this clonotype: Given a much more abundant clone one base away, this may be a read error. CDR3 residues: CASSQDNRHMNTEAFF. The CDR3 DNA reads TGCGCCAGCAGCCAAGATAACAGGCACATGAACACTGAAGCTTTCTTT. This sequence joins TRBV4-1 and TRBJ1-1; D is possibly TRBD1 (5 bases). Germline CDR1 is MGHRA and CDR2 is YSYEKL. The CDR3 loop spans 16 amino acids. The ends were cut back, 0 bases at V and 0 bases at J, with 11 bases in the middle.

This clonotype was seen a handful of times. V and J are TRBV5-1 and TRBJ2-7, with 11 bases that match TRBD2. Germline CDR1 reads SGHRS; CDR2 reads YFSETQ. The CDR3 has 15 residues. V lost 0 bases, J lost 5 bases, and 4 bases stayed unmatched. CDR3 loop: CASSLGSSGRNEQYF. The CDR3 region has the DNA TGCGCCAGCAGCTTGGGTTCTAGCGGGAGGAACGAGCAGTACTTC. Full variable domain (remainder filled in from reference TRBV5-1 and TRBJ2-7): KAGVTQTPRYLIKTRGQQVTLSCSPISGHRSVSWYQQTPGQGLQFLFEYFSETQRNKGNFPGRFSGRQFSNSRSEMNVSTLELGDSALYLCASSLGSSGRNEQYFGPGTRLTVT.

Ten or more counts support this clonotype. The chain has TRBV7-2 and TRBJ2-7; D not resolved. CDR3 length: 15 amino acids. Germline V gene sequence: CDR1 SGHTA, CDR2 FQGNSA. Trimming cost V 1 base and J 3 bases, with 13 bases left between them. CDR3 nucleotides: TGTGCCAGCAGCTTAGTAAGGCTACCTAACTACGAGCAGTACTTC. As protein: CASSLVRLPNYEQYF.